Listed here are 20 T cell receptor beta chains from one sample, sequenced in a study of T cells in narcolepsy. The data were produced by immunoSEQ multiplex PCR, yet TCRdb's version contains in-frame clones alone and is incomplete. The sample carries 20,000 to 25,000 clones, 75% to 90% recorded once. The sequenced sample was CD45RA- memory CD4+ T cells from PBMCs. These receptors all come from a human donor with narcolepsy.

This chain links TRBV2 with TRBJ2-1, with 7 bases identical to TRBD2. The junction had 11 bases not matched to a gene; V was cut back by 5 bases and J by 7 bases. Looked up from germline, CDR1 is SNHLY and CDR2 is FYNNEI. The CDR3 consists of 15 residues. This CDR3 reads CASSKTSGAGNEQFF. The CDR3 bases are TGTGCCAGCAGTAAAACAAGCGGGGCGGGGAATGAGCAGTTCTTC.

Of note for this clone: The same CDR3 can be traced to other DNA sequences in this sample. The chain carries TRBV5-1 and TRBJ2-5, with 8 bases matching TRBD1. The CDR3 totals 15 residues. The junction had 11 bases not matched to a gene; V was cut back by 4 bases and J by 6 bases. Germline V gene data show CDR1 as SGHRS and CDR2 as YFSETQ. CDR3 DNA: TGCGCCAGCAGCCTGGTGACAGGGGAGGAAAAGACCCAGTACTTC. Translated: CASSLVTGEEKTQYF.

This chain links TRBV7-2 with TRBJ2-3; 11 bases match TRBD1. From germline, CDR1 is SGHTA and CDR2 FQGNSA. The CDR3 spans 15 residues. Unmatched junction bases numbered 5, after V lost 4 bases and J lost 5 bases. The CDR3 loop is CASSSGQGVGDTQYF. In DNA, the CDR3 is TGTGCCAGCAGCTCGGGACAGGGGGTTGGAGATACGCAGTATTTT.

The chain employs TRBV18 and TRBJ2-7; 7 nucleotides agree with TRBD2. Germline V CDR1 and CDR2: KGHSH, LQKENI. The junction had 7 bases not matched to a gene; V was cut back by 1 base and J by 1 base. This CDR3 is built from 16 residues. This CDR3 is CASSPRLGGSSYEQYF. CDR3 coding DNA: TGTGCCAGCTCACCACGCCTGGGCGGGAGTTCCTACGAGCAGTACTTC.

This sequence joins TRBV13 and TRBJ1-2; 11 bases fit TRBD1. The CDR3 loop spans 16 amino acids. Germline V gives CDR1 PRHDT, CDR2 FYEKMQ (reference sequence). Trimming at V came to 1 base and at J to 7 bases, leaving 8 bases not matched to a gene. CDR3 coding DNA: TGTGCCAGCAGCTTAGCCGGGACAGGGGGTGGTCGTGGCTACACCTTC. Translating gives CASSLAGTGGGRGYTF.

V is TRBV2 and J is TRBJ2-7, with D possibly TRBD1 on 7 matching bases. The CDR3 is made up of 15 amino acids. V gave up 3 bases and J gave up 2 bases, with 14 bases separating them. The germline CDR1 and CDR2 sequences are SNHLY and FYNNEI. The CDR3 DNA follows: TGTGCCAGCAGTGACAGGGGGGTCGAGCCCTACGAGCAGTACTTC. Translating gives CASSDRGVEPYEQYF.

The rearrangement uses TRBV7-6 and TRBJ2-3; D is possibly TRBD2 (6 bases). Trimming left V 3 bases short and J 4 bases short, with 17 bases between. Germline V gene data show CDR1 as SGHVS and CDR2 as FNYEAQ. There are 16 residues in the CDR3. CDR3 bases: TGTGCCAGCAGCTTGGGTAGCGGACTGGCTTCAGATACGCAGTATTTT. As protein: CASSLGSGLASDTQYF.

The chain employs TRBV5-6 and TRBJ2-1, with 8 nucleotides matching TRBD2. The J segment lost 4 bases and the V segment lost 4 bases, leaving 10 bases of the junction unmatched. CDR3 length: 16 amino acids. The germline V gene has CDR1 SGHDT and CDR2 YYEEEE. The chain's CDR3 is CASSPSGGRQYNEQFF. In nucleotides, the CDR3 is TGTGCCAGCAGCCCCTCGGGCGGGAGGCAATACAATGAGCAGTTCTTC.

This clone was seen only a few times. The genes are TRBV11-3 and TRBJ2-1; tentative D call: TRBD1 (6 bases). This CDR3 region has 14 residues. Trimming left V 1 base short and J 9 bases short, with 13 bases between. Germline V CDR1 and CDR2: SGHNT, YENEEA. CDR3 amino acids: CASSLGGIRGEQFF. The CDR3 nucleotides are TGTGCCAGCAGCTTAGGGGGCATCAGGGGTGAGCAGTTCTTC.

The CDR3 reads CASSTAGARNEQFF. DNA of the CDR3: TGTGCCAGCAGCACTGCTGGGGCGCGGAATGAGCAGTTCTTC. The rearrangement joins TRBV11-2 to TRBJ2-1; weak D call: TRBD1 (5 bases). The CDR3 is 14 amino acids. Looked up from germline, CDR1 is SGHAT and CDR2 is FQNNGV. V was trimmed by 5 bases and J by 7 bases, leaving 15 bases between them.

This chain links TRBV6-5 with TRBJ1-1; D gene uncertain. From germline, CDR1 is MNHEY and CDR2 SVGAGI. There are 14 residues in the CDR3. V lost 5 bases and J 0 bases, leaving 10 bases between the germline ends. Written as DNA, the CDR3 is TGTGCCAGCAGTCAAAGAGAGATGAACACTGAAGCTTTCTTT. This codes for CASSQREMNTEAFF.

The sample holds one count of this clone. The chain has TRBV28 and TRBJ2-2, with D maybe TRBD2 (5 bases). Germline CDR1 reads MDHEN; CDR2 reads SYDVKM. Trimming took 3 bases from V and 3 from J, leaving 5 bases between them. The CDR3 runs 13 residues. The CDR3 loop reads CASSLEDTGELFF. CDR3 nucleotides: TGTGCCAGCAGTTTGGAGGACACCGGGGAGCTGTTTTTT.

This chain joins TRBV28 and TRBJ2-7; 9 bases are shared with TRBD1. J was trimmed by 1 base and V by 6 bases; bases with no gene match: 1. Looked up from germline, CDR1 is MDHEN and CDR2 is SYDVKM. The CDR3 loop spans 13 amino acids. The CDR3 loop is CASRTGGSYEQYF. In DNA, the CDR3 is TGTGCCAGCAGGACAGGGGGGTCCTACGAGCAGTACTTC.

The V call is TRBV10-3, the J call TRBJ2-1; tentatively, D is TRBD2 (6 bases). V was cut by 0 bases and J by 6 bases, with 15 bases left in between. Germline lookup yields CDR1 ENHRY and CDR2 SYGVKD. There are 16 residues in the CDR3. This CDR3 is CAISESKGGAGNEQFF. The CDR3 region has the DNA TGTGCCATCAGTGAGTCGAAGGGAGGTGCAGGCAATGAGCAGTTCTTC.

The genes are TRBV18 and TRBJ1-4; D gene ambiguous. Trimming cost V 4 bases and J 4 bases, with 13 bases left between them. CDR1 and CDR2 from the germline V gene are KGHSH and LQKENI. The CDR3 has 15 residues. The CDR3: CASSLSGQSNEKLFF. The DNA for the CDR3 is TGTGCCAGCTCACTTTCAGGCCAGAGTAATGAAAAACTGTTTTTT.

This chain's CDR3 is CSTTRDRGRLEQFF. Written as DNA, the CDR3 is TGCAGCACTACCCGGGACAGGGGGCGCCTAGAGCAGTTCTTC. The V gene is TRBV29-1, the J gene TRBJ2-1; TRBD1 matches 12 bases. Germline loops: CDR1 SQVTM, CDR2 ANQGSEA. With 8 bases clipped from V and 10 bases from J, the junction kept 12 bases outside the gene matches. This CDR3 contains 14 residues.

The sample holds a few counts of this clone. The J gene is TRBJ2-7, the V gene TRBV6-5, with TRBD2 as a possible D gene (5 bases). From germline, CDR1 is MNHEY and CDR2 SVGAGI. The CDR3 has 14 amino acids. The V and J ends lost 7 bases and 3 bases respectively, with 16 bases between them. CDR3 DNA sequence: TGTGCCAGCACCCTTACAACAACTAGCTACGAGCAGTACTTC. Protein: CASTLTTTSYEQYF.

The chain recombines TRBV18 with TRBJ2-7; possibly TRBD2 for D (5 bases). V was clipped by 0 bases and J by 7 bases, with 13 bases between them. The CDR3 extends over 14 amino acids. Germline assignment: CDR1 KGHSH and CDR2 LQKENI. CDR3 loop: CASSPPPLPGEQYF. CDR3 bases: TGTGCCAGCTCACCACCGCCCCTACCGGGGGAGCAGTACTTC.

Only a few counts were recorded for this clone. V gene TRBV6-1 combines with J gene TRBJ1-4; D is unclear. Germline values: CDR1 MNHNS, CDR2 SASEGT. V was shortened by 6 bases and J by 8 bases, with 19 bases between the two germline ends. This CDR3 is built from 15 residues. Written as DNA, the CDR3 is TGTGCCAGCAGGGCACTTCGGAGGGTAGAGGAAAAACTGTTTTTT. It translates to CASRALRRVEEKLFF.

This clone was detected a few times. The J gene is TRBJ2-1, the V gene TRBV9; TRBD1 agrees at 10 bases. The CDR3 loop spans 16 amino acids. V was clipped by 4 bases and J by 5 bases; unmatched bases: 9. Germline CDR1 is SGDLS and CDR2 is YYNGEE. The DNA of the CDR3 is TGTGCCAGCAGCACCCGGGACAGGGGCGGTCACAATGAGCAGTTCTTC. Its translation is CASSTRDRGGHNEQFF. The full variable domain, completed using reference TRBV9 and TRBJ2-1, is DSGVTQTPKHLITATGQRVTLRCSPRSGDLSVYWYQQSLDQGLQFLIQYYNGEERAKGNILERFSAQQFPDLHSELNLSSLELGDSALYFCASSTRDRGGHNEQFFGPGTRLTVL.